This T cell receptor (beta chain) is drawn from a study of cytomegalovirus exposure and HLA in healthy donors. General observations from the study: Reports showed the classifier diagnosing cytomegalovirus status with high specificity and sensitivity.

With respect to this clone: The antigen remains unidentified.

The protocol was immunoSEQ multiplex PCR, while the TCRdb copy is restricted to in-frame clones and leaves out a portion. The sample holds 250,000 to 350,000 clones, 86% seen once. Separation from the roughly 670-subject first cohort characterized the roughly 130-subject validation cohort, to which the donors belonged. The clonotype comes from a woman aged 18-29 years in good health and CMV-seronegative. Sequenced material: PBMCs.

DNA for the CDR3: TGTGCCAGCAGCTTGTTTCCTCTAGGACAGGGATCCTATGGCTACACCTTC. This translates into CASSLFPLGQGSYGYTF. J is TRBJ1-2 and V is TRBV5-4; 8 nucleotides agree with TRBD1. This CDR3 contains 17 residues. CDR1 and CDR2 (germline): SGHNT, YYREEE (reference sequence). J gave up 4 bases and V 1 base, and 12 bases lay outside the gene matches.